The sequence of this TCR beta chain was determined in a study of cytomegalovirus exposure and HLA in healthy donors. Study results and limitations: A missense DCLRE1C variant was associated with V- and J-gene trimming of TCR beta chains in a later analysis, and an independent cohort replicated the association. Earlier findings revealed that most TCR beta V segments proved productive either about 90% or about 30% of the time. Cytomegalovirus status, reportedly, was diagnosed with high specificity and sensitivity by the classifier. Fewer N-insertions (relative to the approximately 670-donor mean) were reportedly seen in an Asian-associated ancestry cluster in a later analysis.

The CDR3 length is 15 residues. Germline-derived CDR1 and CDR2 are SQVTM and ANQGSEA. V was shortened by 0 bases and J by 0 bases, with 9 bases between the two germline ends. As concerns this clone: Its antigen is currently unknown.

Primers: 60 Vbeta forward and 13 Jbeta reverse. The method was immunoSEQ multiplex PCR; TCRdb's version includes in-frame clones alone and lacks a portion of them. The table has under 200,000 clones, roughly 85% seen once. Specimen: PBMCs. The TCR comes from a woman between 18 and 29 years old in good health and CMV-seronegative. This chain joins TRBV29-1 and TRBJ2-1; the D is unclear. The DNA of the CDR3 is TGCAGCGTTGAAGATCTTTCGAGCTCCTACAATGAGCAGTTCTTC. Translation gives CSVEDLSSSYNEQFF.